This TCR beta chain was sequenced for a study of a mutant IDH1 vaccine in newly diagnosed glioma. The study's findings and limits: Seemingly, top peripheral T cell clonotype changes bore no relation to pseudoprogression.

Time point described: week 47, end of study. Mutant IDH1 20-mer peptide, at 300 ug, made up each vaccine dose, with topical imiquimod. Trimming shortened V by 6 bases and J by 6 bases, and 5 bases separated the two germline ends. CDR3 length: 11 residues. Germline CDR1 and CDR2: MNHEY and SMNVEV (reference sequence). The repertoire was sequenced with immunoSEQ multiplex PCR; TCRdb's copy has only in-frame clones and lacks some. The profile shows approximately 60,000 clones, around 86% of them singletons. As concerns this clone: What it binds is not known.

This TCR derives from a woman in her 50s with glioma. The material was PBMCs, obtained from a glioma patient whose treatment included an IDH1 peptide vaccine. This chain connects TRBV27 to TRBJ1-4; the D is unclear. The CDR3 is CASRRDEKLFF. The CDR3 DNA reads TGTGCCAGCAGGAGAGATGAAAAACTGTTTTTT.